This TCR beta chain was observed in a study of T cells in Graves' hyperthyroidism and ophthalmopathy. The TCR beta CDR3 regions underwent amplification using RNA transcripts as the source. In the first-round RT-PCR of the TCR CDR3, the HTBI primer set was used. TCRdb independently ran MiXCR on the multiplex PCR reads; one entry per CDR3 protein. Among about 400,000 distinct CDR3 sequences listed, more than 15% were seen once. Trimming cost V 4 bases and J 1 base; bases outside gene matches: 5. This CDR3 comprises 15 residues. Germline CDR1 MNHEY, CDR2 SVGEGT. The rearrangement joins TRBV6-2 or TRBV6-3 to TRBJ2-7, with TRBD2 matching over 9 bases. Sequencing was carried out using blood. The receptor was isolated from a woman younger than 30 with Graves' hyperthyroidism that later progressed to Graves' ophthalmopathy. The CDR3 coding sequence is TGTGCCAGCAGTTCTACGGGACTAGCATCCTACGAGCAGTACTTC. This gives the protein CASSSTGLASYEQYF.